This T cell receptor beta chain is from a study of molecular identifiers for immune sequencing clone quantification. Trimming at V came to 3 bases and at J to 15 bases, leaving 13 bases not matched to a gene. Germline V lookup: CDR1 GTSNPN, CDR2 SVGIG (reference sequence). The CDR3 totals 13 residues. For bulk TCR libraries, previously described methods and listed TCR primers were used. TCRdb processed the PCR reads anew with MiXCR; each CDR3 protein has one entry. The sample lists about 320,000 distinct CDR3 sequences; about 21% were seen once. A note on this clonotype: Antigen specificity is unknown. This may be a read error: a much more frequent sequence differs by one nucleotide.

General study findings and limits: It was shown that clones above 20 RNA copies held over 98% of effector molecules, but under 1% in naive cells.

This sequence joins TRBV30 and TRBJ2-1; the match to TRBD2 covers 8 bases. The receptor's source is a human donor in good health. Some libraries in this study had Jurkat cell RNA spiked in. The sequenced material came from naive CD8+ T cells from blood, with Jurkat cell RNA spiked in. Subset here: FACS-sorted CD8+CD4-CCR7+CD45RA+ naive T cells. The CDR3 bases are TGTGCCTGGAGCCCCTCTATAGCGGGATCGCGGTTCTTC. As protein: CAWSPSIAGSRFF.